This is a list of T cell receptor beta chains from one sample in a study of blood T cell repertoires in COVID-19. Assay used: immunoSEQ multiplex PCR; TCRdb lists only in-frame clones, some missing. This table holds 160,000 or so clones, more than 65% found once. The sample was PBMCs or T cells enriched from blood (not recorded which). Receptors originate from a woman in her 40s with acute COVID-19. The CDR3 runs from the conserved cysteine through the conserved F or W. A D gene is named only where the DNA matches it firmly. Not every row has a clone size; where given, it reads once, few, many or a size class.

many	TRBV30	TRBD1	TRBJ1-5	CAWRQGTNQPQHF	TGTGCCTGGAGACAGGGGACCAATCAGCCCCAGCATTTT
.	TRBV5-4	TRBD1	TRBJ1-2	CASSLTGGAGNYGYTF	TGTGCCAGCAGCTTGACAGGGGGCGCTGGGAACTATGGCTACACCTTC
few	TRBV14	TRBD1	TRBJ1-1	CASSRQGGTEAFF	TGTGCCAGCAGCCGACAGGGTGGTACTGAAGCTTTCTTT
.	TRBV4-1	TRBD2	TRBJ2-3	CASSQEGGRASVADTQYF	TGCGCCAGCAGCCAAGAAGGCGGGAGGGCCTCAGTGGCAGATACGCAGTATTTT
.	TRBV2	TRBD1	TRBJ2-5	CASRELDRGTRETQYF	TGTGCCAGCAGGGAACTAGACAGGGGTACACGGGAGACCCAGTACTTC
once	TRBV7-9	.	TRBJ1-1	CASSFPPTGGTEAFF	TGTGCCAGCAGCTTCCCCCCGACGGGAGGGACTGAAGCTTTCTTT
.	TRBV7-2	.	TRBJ1-6	CASSTLPRNSPLHF	TGTGCCAGCAGCACCCTACCCCGGAATTCACCCCTCCACTTT
.	TRBV9	.	TRBJ2-7	CASSMDGGYEQYF	TGTGCCAGCAGCATGGACGGGGGCTACGAGCAGTACTTC
.	TRBV19	.	TRBJ2-4	CASSRLRTEENIQYF	TGTGCCAGTAGTCGACTTCGGACAGAAGAAAACATTCAGTACTTC
.	TRBV27	.	TRBJ1-6	CASSFEGRNSPLHF	TGTGCCAGCAGTTTTGAGGGCAGAAATTCACCCCTCCACTTT
many	TRBV20-1	.	TRBJ2-1	CSASSPMRQGGNEQFF	TGCAGTGCTAGTTCCCCGATGCGACAGGGAGGCAATGAGCAGTTCTTC
many	TRBV7-2	TRBD1	TRBJ1-2	CASSPRTGAANYGYTF	TGTGCCAGCAGCCCCCGGACAGGGGCGGCTAACTATGGCTACACCTTC
.	TRBV29-1	.	TRBJ1-1	CSATPGYGSNTEAFF	TGCAGCGCCACCCCCGGGTACGGATCGAACACTGAAGCTTTCTTT